A single sample is the source of the 10 T cell receptor beta chains below, sequenced in a study of response to subunit inactivated influenza vaccine. TCRdb called the RT-PCR reads again in MiXCR, with one record for every CDR3 protein. The table has roughly 670,000 distinct CDR3 sequences, 14% seen once; the top ten hold 7.5% to 8%. Sample: PBMCs from blood, taken 14 days before vaccination. The receptors were sampled from a man aged 50 or older who received an inactivated influenza vaccine.

The chain employs TRBV28 and TRBJ2-1; a weak D match, TRBD2 (6 bases). Germline CDR1 reads MDHEN; CDR2 reads SYDVKM. The ends were cut back, 0 bases at V and 5 bases at J, with 8 bases in the middle. The CDR3 consists of 14 residues. The CDR3 DNA reads TGTGCCAGCAGTTTATGGGGGGAGGACAATGAGCAGTTCTTC. It codes for CASSLWGEDNEQFF.

The chain links TRBV4-3 to TRBJ2-3; the D is unclear. The CDR3 has 15 residues. V was shortened by 1 base and J by 1 base, with 9 bases between the two germline ends. Germline V gene lookup returns CDR1 LGHNA and CDR2 YSLEER. This chain's CDR3 is CASSQAVTGTDTQYF. CDR3 bases: TGCGCCAGCAGCCAAGCAGTTACGGGCACAGATACGCAGTATTTT.

V is TRBV6-2 or TRBV6-3 and J is TRBJ1-5, with a tentative D call TRBD1 (6 bases). The V end was cut by 8 bases, the J end by 8 bases, with 13 bases between. CDR3 size: 12 residues. Germline CDR1 MNHEY, CDR2 SVGEGT. DNA of the CDR3: TGTGCCAGCTCTACAGGGATGGAGCCCCAGCATTTT. Translating it yields CASSTGMEPQHF.

The gene calls are TRBV7-2 and TRBJ2-2; no firm D call. The CDR3 is 14 amino acids. Per the germline V gene, CDR1 is SGHTA and CDR2 is FQGNSA. V was clipped by 5 bases and J by 4 bases, with 11 bases between them. The CDR3: CASSLKYGTGELFF. Here the CDR3 DNA reads TGTGCCAGCAGCCTAAAGTACGGCACCGGGGAGCTGTTTTTT.

The chain carries TRBV29-1 and TRBJ2-5, with D possibly being TRBD1 or TRBD2 (5 bases each). The CDR3 totals 14 residues. The germline V gene encodes CDR1 SQVTM and CDR2 ANQGSEA. V was pared by 7 bases and J by 7 bases, with 22 bases between. This chain's CDR3 is CSAHRGPSEGTQYF. Written as DNA, the CDR3 is TGCAGCGCCCACCGGGGACCCTCGGAAGGGACCCAGTACTTC.

Only a few counts were recorded for this clonotype. The chain has TRBV29-1 and TRBJ2-7, with a possible D match to TRBD1 (6 bases). Germline V gives CDR1 SQVTM, CDR2 ANQGSEA. The CDR3 has 13 amino acids. V shed 1 base and J shed 4 bases, with 11 bases lying between them. The CDR3 region is CSVEGNRAYEQYF. In DNA, the CDR3 is TGCAGCGTTGAAGGTAACAGGGCGTACGAGCAGTACTTC.

Only a few counts were recorded for this clonotype. The chain combines TRBV15 with TRBJ1-1; D perhaps matches TRBD1 (5 bases). The CDR3 contains 13 residues. Germline-derived CDR1 and CDR2 are LNHNV and YYDKDF (reference sequence). The V end lost 3 bases, the J end lost 5 bases, and 10 bases lay between the germline ends. This CDR3 reads CATSRMGGTEAFF. The CDR3 DNA reads as TGTGCCACCAGCAGGATGGGGGGGACTGAAGCTTTCTTT.

V gene TRBV20-1 combines with J gene TRBJ2-3; 9 bases match TRBD2. The CDR3 is made up of 14 amino acids. Germline trimming cut 1 base from V and 8 bases from J; bases unmatched to any gene: 7. From germline, CDR1 is DFQATT and CDR2 SNEGSKA (reference sequence). CDR3 sequence (DNA): TGCAGTGCTAGAGGAAGGCGGGAGGGCCGTACGCAGTATTTT. Its protein product is CSARGRREGRTQYF.

The chain joins TRBV12-3 or TRBV12-4 to TRBJ1-2; perhaps TRBD1 as D (5 bases). Trimming took off 6 bases at V and 4 bases at J, with 12 bases between the two ends. This CDR3 region has 13 residues. CDR3 coding DNA: TGTGCCAGCAGCCATGGGGACCTCTATGGCTACACCTTC. Residues: CASSHGDLYGYTF.

This clonotype was seen more than once but under ten times. The chain uses TRBV12-3 or TRBV12-4 and TRBJ2-5; TRBD1 matches 10 bases. The trim removed 5 bases at V and 5 bases at J, leaving 8 bases unmatched. The CDR3 loop spans 15 amino acids. The CDR3 nucleotides read TGTGCCAGCAGTACCGGGACAGGGGTTAGCGAGACCCAGTACTTC. Translating gives CASSTGTGVSETQYF.